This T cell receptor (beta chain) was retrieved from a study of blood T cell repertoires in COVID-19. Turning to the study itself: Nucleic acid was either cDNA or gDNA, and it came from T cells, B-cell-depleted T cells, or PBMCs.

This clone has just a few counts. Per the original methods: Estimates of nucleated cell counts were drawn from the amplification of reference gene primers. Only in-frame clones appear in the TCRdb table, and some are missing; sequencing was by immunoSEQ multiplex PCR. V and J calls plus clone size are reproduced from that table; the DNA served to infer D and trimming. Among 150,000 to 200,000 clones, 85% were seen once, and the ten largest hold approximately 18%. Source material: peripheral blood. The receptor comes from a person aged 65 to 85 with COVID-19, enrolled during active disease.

The CDR3 spells CATRRRANTEAFF. The CDR3 nucleotides are TGTGCCACCAGACGGAGGGCGAACACTGAAGCTTTCTTT. The rearrangement links TRBV2 to TRBJ1-1; D remains unclear. Trimming removed 10 bases at V and 1 base at J, with 13 bases between. CDR1 and CDR2 (germline): SNHLY, FYNNEI. This CDR3 has 13 residues.